Shown below are 22 T cell receptor beta chains from a single sample sequenced in a study of blood T cell repertoires in COVID-19. Method: immunoSEQ multiplex PCR; TCRdb's copy keeps in-frame clones and lacks some. The table records some 530,000 clones, 80% to 90% of them present only once. Sample: peripheral blood. The receptors shown here come from a human donor in a cohort sampled during active COVID-19.

The rearrangement links TRBV2 to TRBJ1-2; no firm D call. The CDR3 is 13 amino acids. V was shortened by 4 bases and J by 2 bases, with 8 bases between the two germline ends. Germline-derived CDR1 and CDR2 are SNHLY and FYNNEI. The CDR3 spells CASSAQANYGYTF. The CDR3 DNA sequence: TGTGCCAGCAGTGCCCAGGCGAACTATGGCTACACCTTC.

The CDR3 reads CANQPAASYNEQFF. The CDR3 DNA reads TGTGCCAACCAGCCAGCGGCCTCCTACAATGAGCAGTTCTTC. The chain combines TRBV2 with TRBJ2-1; D possibly corresponds to TRBD2 (5 bases). V lost 10 bases, J lost 0 bases, and 13 bases lay in between. In germline, CDR1 is SNHLY, CDR2 FYNNEI. The length of the CDR3 is 14 residues.

This rearrangement joins TRBV16 to TRBJ1-3; the D is unclear. Germline V gives CDR1 KGHSY, CDR2 FQNENV. Trimming stripped 3 bases from V and 0 bases from J, with 12 bases between. This CDR3 spans 16 amino acids. The CDR3 sequence: CASSQERGSSGNTIYF. The CDR3 DNA sequence: TGTGCCAGCAGCCAGGAACGAGGGAGCTCTGGAAACACCATATATTTT.

This chain uses TRBV7-3 with TRBJ2-3; 7 bases line up with TRBD2. CDR3 length equals 15 residues. The ends lost 6 bases at V and 1 base at J; junction bases unmatched: 7. Per the germline V gene, CDR1 is SGHTA and CDR2 is FQGTGA. CDR3 in DNA: TGTGCCAGCAGTCCGGATACTAGCGGCACAGATACGCAGTATTTT. Its translation is CASSPDTSGTDTQYF.

The chain uses TRBV10-3 and TRBJ2-7, with 9 bases aligning to TRBD2. Trimming cost V 0 bases and J 6 bases; bases outside gene matches: 0. Germline CDR1 ENHRY, CDR2 SYGVKD. There are 13 residues in the CDR3. DNA for the CDR3: TGTGCCATCAGTGAGTCGACTAGCGGCGAGCAGTACTTC. This sequence encodes CAISESTSGEQYF.

The DNA of the CDR3 is TGTGCCAGCAGCGTAGGTGCTAGCGGGAGGTACAATGAGCAGTTCTTC. The encoded protein is CASSVGASGRYNEQFF. The genes are TRBV9 and TRBJ2-1; 11 bases are a match to TRBD2. The CDR3 is 16 amino acids. The J segment lost 4 bases and the V segment lost 0 bases, leaving 3 bases of the junction unmatched. Germline assignment: CDR1 SGDLS and CDR2 YYNGEE.

V and J are TRBV5-1 and TRBJ1-3, with unresolved D. The V and J ends lost 6 bases and 0 bases respectively, with 13 bases between them. The CDR3 is 15 amino acids. Per the germline V gene, CDR1 is SGHRS and CDR2 is YFSETQ. The CDR3 DNA reads as TGCGCCAGCACTCCGGGTTCGGGCTCTGGAAACACCATATATTTT. Encoded protein: CASTPGSGSGNTIYF.

The chain is built from TRBV4-2 and TRBJ2-2; 14 bases fit TRBD2. The CDR3 covers 21 residues. The trim removed 4 bases at V and 3 bases at J, leaving 16 bases unmatched. The germline gives CDR1 LGHNA, CDR2 YNFKEQ. Here the CDR3 reads CASSPRGGTSGSSTDTGELFF. The CDR3 region has the DNA TGTGCCAGCAGCCCACGGGGCGGGACTAGCGGGAGTTCCACGGACACCGGGGAGCTGTTTTTT.

The CDR3 sequence: CASSLAHPIVNYGYTF. The DNA of the CDR3 is TGTGCCAGCAGCTTAGCCCATCCTATAGTTAACTATGGCTACACCTTC. The J gene is TRBJ1-2, the V gene TRBV7-9; D uncertain. Deletions cut 0 bases from V and 1 base from J, with 12 bases between. Germline CDR1 SEHNR, CDR2 FQNEAQ (reference sequence). The CDR3 extends over 16 amino acids.

This clone is a singleton in its sample. CDR3 sequence reads: CATSKRAAGVGSGQFF. Written as DNA, the CDR3 is TGTGCCACCAGCAAGAGGGCAGCGGGAGTAGGCTCGGGGCAGTTCTTC. This chain connects TRBV15 to TRBJ2-1; TRBD2 matches 8 bases. The CDR3 totals 16 residues. Germline V gene lookup returns CDR1 LNHNV and CDR2 YYDKDF (reference sequence). V lost 4 bases to trimming and J lost 12 bases; unmatched junction nucleotides: 17.

This clone came up once. The genes are TRBV27 and TRBJ2-7, with 10 bases matching TRBD1. V was pared by 4 bases and J by 6 bases, with 6 bases of the junction left unmatched. This CDR3 region has 14 residues. The germline V gene has CDR1 MNHEY and CDR2 SMNVEV (reference sequence). CDR3 region: CASSYRQGAGEQYF. Written as DNA, the CDR3 is TGTGCCAGCAGTTACCGACAGGGGGCGGGCGAGCAGTACTTC.

This clone showed up just once. The chain has TRBV7-2 and TRBJ2-1; 8 bases are shared with TRBD1. The length of the CDR3 is 15 residues. Germline V gene data show CDR1 as SGHTA and CDR2 as FQGNSA. V lost 5 bases, J lost 2 bases, and 5 bases stayed unmatched. CDR3 coding DNA: TGTGCCAGCAGCCGGGGACAGGTCACCTACAATGAGCAGTTCTTC. Encoded protein: CASSRGQVTYNEQFF.

The chain employs TRBV28 and TRBJ1-2; D not certain. This CDR3 region has 13 residues. Trimming left V 8 bases short and J 6 bases short, with 16 bases between. Germline V gene data show CDR1 as MDHEN and CDR2 as SYDVKM. In DNA form, the CDR3 reads TGTGCCAGCCCCACGAGGGAGGGAAATGGCTACACCTTC. This gives the protein CASPTREGNGYTF.

The chain carries TRBV28 and TRBJ1-5; D perhaps matches TRBD1 (6 bases). From germline, CDR1 is MDHEN and CDR2 SYDVKM. Trimming took 4 bases from V and 7 from J, leaving 20 bases between them. The CDR3 runs to 16 residues. CDR3 sequence: CASSSPYSQGHQPQHF. The CDR3 nucleotides read TGTGCCAGCAGTTCACCCTACTCACAGGGACACCAGCCCCAGCATTTT.

This chain links TRBV30 with TRBJ2-6; 9 nucleotides line up with TRBD1. Germline V gives CDR1 GTSNPN, CDR2 SVGIG (reference sequence). This CDR3 has 16 residues. V lost 4 bases to trimming and J lost 0 bases; unmatched junction nucleotides: 4. The CDR3 loop reads CAWKDRGLSGANVLTF. Written as DNA, the CDR3 is TGTGCCTGGAAGGACAGGGGCCTCTCTGGGGCCAACGTCCTGACTTTC.

This sequence joins TRBV5-4 and TRBJ1-2, with a possible D match to TRBD1 (6 bases). Deletions cut 4 bases from V and 8 bases from J, with 18 bases between. There are 14 residues in the CDR3. The germline gives CDR1 SGHNT, CDR2 YYREEE (reference sequence). DNA of the CDR3: TGTGCCAGCAGCCCTGACAGGCGTCTGTTCGGCTACACCTTC. It yields the protein CASSPDRRLFGYTF.

The chain carries TRBV11-3 and TRBJ2-1; no definite D call. This CDR3 contains 14 residues. Germline V CDR1 and CDR2: SGHNT, YENEEA. With 7 bases removed from V and 8 bases from J, the gap between germline ends came to 18 bases. The CDR3 bases are TGTGCCAGCAAAGCAGGATGGAATTACGATGAGCAGTTCTTC. It encodes CASKAGWNYDEQFF.

The rearrangement uses TRBV2 and TRBJ2-5; the match to TRBD2 covers 9 bases. Germline V gives CDR1 SNHLY, CDR2 FYNNEI. The CDR3 has 14 residues. V lost 8 bases, J lost 1 base, and 5 bases stayed unmatched. CDR3 amino acids: CASLAGESQETQYF. Here the CDR3 DNA reads TGTGCCAGCTTAGCGGGAGAGTCCCAAGAGACCCAGTACTTC. The full variable domain, with the rest looked up from reference TRBV2 and TRBJ2-5, is EPEVTQTPSHQVTQMGQEVILRCVPISNHLYFYWYRQILGQKVEFLVSFYNNEISEKSEIFDDQFSVERPDGSNFTLKIRSTKLEDSAMYFCASLAGESQETQYFGPGTRLLVL.

This chain joins TRBV28 and TRBJ2-7; D remains ambiguous. Germline loops: CDR1 MDHEN, CDR2 SYDVKM. This CDR3 comprises 14 residues. Trimming cost V 5 bases and J 3 bases, with 14 bases left between them. The CDR3 DNA is TGTGCCAGCAGTCCGGTGTCTCAGGTCTACGAGCAGTACTTC. Amino acids: CASSPVSQVYEQYF.

This sequence joins TRBV19 and TRBJ2-4; D not resolved. Germline V gives CDR1 LNHDA, CDR2 SQIVND (reference sequence). The V and J ends lost 6 bases and 1 base respectively, with 19 bases between them. This CDR3 spans 17 amino acids. CDR3 in DNA: TGTGCCAGTAGCTCCCCCGGTGCTAGGTCGGCCAAAAACATTCAGTACTTC. Translation gives CASSSPGARSAKNIQYF.

This chain links TRBV6-5 with TRBJ2-7; TRBD2 might be the D (6 bases). The CDR3 loop spans 14 amino acids. V shed 6 bases and J shed 4 bases, with 16 bases lying between them. From germline, CDR1 is MNHEY and CDR2 SVGAGI. The CDR3 sequence is CASSPRRGLYEQYF. CDR3 in DNA: TGTGCCAGCAGCCCCCGTCGGGGGTTATACGAGCAGTACTTC.

The V call is TRBV7-9, the J call TRBJ2-1, with 8 positions matching TRBD2. The CDR3 consists of 16 residues. CDR1 and CDR2 (germline): SEHNR, FQNEAQ (reference sequence). The J segment lost 8 bases and the V segment lost 5 bases, leaving 14 bases of the junction unmatched. This CDR3 is CASSRSAGTRPHEQFF. The CDR3, as DNA: TGTGCCAGCAGCCGATCAGCCGGGACTAGACCTCATGAGCAGTTCTTC.